The clone carrying this T cell receptor (beta chain) was seen a single time. Its matching antigen is unknown. This specimen comes from a study of CD8 T cells in ankylosing spondylitis. Findings of the study overall: Reportedly, disease-linked clones are significantly enriched in ankylosing spondylitis patients' matched synovial fluid. Reactive arthritis synovial fluid and blood previously showed some of these motif variants. Peripheral blood held disease-linked clones only at relatively low frequency, and these were CD8+. One TCR beta motif, made up of several highly homologous variants, appeared characteristic of ankylosing spondylitis blood.

TCRdb re-called the 5' RACE reads with MiXCR, one entry per CDR3 protein. The sample comprises under 950,000 distinct CDR3 sequences, roughly 20% of which are singletons, and over 15% rests with the top ten. The CDR3 totals 17 residues. Germline lookup yields CDR1 SGHVS and CDR2 FQNEAQ. Germline trimming cut 2 bases from V and 1 base from J; bases unmatched to any gene: 1. The V gene is TRBV7-8, the J gene TRBJ1-6, with 11 nucleotides matching TRBD1. Material: blood, either unsorted or a sorted T cell fraction (not recorded which). This receptor was taken from a male donor with ankylosing spondylitis. CDR3 region: CASSLRDRGSYNSPLHF. The CDR3, as DNA: TGTGCCAGCAGCTTAAGGGACAGGGGGTCCTATAATTCACCCCTCCACTTT.